The 4 T cell receptor beta chains given below trace back to one sample, sequenced in a study of neoadjuvant anti-PD-1 for oral cavity cancer. Using immunoSEQ multiplex PCR, the repertoire was profiled, and TCRdb retains in-frame clones only, with some absent. The table shows around 18,000 clones, with 65% to 70% occurring only once. Sequenced material: PBMCs, taken before nivolumab (anti-PD-1) treatment. Receptors were obtained from a person aged 40 to 85 with oral cavity squamous cell carcinoma.

This clone was seen a single time. The rearrangement uses TRBV5-4 and TRBJ2-2, with a weak D call TRBD1 (5 bases). The V and J ends lost 4 bases and 5 bases respectively, with 12 bases between them. This CDR3 is 14 amino acids long. The germline gives CDR1 SGHNT, CDR2 YYREEE (reference sequence). The CDR3 protein is CASSGSTDTGELFF. For the CDR3, the DNA is TGTGCCAGCAGCGGATCGACAGATACCGGGGAGCTGTTTTTT.

A few counts support this clone. The CDR3 nucleotides are TGTGCCAGCAGAGGGGGCGGGAATGCCAAAAACATTCAGTACTTC. It codes for CASRGGGNAKNIQYF. The chain recombines TRBV6-6 with TRBJ2-4; possibly TRBD1 for D (7 bases). With 6 bases removed from V and 1 base from J, the gap between germline ends came to 13 bases. This CDR3 has 15 residues. Germline V CDR1 and CDR2: MNHNY, SVGAGI (reference sequence).

This chain connects TRBV7-3 to TRBJ1-1, with TRBD1 matching over 7 bases. This CDR3 region has 13 residues. Germline CDR1 reads SGHTA; CDR2 reads FQGTGA. Trimming at V came to 9 bases and at J to 2 bases, leaving 6 bases not matched to a gene. CDR3 sequence (DNA): TGTGCCAGTGCGGGACAGCCTAACACTGAAGCTTTCTTT. As protein: CASAGQPNTEAFF.

J is TRBJ1-5 and V is TRBV30, with unresolved D. Trimming removed 2 bases from V and 6 bases from J, with 11 bases in between. In germline, CDR1 is GTSNPN, CDR2 SVGIG (reference sequence). The CDR3 runs to 13 residues. As DNA, the CDR3 is TGTGCCTGGAGTCCCACCCTGGGTCAGCCCCAGCATTTT. Translated: CAWSPTLGQPQHF. The entire variable domain, with the rest obtained from reference TRBV30 and TRBJ1-5, is as follows: SQTIHQWPATLVQPVGSPLSLECTVEGTSNPNLYWYRQAAGRGLQLLFYSVGIGQISSEVPQNLSASRPQDRQFILSSKKLLLSDSGFYLCAWSPTLGQPQHFGDGTRLSIL.